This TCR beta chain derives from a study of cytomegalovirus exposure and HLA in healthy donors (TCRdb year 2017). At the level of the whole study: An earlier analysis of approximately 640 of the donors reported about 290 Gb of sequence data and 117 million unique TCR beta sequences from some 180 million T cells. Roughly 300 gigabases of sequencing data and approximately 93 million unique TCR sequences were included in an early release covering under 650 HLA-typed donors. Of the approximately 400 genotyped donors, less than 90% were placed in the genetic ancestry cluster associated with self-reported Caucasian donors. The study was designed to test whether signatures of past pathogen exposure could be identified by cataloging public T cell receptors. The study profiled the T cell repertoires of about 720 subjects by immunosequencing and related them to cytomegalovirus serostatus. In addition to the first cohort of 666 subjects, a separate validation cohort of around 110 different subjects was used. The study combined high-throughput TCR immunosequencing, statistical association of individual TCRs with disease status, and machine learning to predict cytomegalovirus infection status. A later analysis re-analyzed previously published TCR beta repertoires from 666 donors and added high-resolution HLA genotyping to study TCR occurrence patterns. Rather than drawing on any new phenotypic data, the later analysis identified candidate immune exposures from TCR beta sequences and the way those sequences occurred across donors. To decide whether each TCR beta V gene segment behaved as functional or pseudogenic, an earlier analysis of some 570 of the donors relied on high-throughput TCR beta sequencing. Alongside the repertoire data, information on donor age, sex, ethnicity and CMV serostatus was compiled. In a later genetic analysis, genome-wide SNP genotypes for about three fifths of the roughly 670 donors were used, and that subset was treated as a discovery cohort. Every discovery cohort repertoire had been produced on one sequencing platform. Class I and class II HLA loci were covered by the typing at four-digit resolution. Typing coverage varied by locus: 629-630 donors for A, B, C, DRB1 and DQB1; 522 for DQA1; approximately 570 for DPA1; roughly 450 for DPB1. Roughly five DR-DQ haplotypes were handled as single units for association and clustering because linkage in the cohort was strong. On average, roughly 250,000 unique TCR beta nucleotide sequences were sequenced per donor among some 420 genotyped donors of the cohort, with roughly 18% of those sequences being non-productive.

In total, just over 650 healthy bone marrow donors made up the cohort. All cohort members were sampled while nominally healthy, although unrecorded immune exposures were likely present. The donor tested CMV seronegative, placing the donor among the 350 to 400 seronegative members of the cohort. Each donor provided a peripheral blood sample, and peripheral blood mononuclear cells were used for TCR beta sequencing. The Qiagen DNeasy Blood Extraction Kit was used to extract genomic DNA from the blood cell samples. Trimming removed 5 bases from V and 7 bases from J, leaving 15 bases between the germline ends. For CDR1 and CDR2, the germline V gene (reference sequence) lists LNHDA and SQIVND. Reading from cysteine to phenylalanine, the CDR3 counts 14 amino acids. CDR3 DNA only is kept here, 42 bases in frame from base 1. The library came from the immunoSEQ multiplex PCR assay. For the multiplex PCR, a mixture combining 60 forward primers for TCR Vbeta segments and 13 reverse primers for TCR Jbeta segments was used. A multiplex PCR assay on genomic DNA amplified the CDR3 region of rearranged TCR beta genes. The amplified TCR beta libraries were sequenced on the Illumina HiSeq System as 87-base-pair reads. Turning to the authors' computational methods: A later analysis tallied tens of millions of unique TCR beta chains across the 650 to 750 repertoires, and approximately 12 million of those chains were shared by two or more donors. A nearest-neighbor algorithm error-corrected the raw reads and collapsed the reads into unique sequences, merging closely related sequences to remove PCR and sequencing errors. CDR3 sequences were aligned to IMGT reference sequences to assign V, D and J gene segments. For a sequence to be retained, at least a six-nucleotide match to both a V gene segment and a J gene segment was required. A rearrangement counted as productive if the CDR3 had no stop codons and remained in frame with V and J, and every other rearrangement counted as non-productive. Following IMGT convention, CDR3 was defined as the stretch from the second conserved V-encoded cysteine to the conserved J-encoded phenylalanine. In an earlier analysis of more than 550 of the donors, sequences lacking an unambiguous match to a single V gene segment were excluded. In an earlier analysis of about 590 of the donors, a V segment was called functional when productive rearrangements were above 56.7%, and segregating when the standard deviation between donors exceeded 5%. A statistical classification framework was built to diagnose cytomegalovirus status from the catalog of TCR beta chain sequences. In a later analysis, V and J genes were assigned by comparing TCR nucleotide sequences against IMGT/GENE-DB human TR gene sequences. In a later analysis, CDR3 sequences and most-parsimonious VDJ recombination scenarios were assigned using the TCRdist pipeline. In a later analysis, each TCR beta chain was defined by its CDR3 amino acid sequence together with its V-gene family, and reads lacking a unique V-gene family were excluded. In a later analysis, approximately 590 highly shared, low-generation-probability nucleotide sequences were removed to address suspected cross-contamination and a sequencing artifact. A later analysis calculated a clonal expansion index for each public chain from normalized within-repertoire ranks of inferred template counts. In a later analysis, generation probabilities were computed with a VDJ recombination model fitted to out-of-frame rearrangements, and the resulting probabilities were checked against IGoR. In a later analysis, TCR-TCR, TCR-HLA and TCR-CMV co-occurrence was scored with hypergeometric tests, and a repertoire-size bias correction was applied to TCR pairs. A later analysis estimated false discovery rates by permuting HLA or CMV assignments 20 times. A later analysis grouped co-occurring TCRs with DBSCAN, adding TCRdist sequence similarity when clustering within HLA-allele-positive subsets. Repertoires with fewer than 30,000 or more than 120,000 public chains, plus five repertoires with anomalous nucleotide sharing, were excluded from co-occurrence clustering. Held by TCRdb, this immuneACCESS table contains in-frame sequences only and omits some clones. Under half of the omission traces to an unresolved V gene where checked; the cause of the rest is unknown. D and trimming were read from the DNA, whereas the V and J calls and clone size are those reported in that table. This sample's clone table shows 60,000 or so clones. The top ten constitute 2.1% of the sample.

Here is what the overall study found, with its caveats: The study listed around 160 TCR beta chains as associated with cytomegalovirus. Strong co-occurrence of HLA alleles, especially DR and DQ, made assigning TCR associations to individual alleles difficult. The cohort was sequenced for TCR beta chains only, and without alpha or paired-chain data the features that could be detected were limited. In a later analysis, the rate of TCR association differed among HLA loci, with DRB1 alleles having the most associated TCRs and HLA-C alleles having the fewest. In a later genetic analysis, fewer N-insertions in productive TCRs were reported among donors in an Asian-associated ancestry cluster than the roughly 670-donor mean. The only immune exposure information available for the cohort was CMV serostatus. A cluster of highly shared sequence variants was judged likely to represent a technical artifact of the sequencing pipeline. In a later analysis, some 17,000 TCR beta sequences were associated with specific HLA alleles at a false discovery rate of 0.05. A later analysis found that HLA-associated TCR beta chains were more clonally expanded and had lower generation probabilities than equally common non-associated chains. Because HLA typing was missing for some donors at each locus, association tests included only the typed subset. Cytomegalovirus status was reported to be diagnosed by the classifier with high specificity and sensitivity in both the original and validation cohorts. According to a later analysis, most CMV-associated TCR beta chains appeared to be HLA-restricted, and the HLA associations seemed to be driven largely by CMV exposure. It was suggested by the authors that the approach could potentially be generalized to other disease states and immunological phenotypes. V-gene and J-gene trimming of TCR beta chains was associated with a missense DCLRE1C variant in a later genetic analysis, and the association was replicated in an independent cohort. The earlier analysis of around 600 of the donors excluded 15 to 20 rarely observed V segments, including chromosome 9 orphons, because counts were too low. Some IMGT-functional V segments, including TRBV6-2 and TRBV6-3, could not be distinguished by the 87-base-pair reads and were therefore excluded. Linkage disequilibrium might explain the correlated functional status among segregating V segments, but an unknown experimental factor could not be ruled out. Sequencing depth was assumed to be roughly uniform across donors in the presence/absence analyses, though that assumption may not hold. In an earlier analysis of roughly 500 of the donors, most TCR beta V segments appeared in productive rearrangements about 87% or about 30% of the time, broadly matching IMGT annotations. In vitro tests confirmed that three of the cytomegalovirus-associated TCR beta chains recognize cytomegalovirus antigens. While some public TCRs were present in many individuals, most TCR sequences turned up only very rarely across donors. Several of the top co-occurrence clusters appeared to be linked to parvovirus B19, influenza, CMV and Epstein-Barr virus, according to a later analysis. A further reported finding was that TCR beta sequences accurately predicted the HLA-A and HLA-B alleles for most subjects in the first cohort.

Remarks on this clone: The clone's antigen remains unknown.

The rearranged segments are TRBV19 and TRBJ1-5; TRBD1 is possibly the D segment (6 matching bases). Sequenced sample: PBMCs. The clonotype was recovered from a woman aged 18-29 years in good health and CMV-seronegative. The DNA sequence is TGTGCCAGTAGTTTGGGACACTACCCGCAGCCCCAGCATTTT. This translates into CASSLGHYPQPQHF. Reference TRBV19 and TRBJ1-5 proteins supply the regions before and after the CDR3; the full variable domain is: DGGITQSPKYLFRKEGQNVTLSCEQNLNHDAMYWYRQDPGQGLRLIYYSQIVNDFQKGDIAEGYSVSREKKESFPLTVTSAQKNPTAFYLCASSLGHYPQPQHFGDGTRLSIL.